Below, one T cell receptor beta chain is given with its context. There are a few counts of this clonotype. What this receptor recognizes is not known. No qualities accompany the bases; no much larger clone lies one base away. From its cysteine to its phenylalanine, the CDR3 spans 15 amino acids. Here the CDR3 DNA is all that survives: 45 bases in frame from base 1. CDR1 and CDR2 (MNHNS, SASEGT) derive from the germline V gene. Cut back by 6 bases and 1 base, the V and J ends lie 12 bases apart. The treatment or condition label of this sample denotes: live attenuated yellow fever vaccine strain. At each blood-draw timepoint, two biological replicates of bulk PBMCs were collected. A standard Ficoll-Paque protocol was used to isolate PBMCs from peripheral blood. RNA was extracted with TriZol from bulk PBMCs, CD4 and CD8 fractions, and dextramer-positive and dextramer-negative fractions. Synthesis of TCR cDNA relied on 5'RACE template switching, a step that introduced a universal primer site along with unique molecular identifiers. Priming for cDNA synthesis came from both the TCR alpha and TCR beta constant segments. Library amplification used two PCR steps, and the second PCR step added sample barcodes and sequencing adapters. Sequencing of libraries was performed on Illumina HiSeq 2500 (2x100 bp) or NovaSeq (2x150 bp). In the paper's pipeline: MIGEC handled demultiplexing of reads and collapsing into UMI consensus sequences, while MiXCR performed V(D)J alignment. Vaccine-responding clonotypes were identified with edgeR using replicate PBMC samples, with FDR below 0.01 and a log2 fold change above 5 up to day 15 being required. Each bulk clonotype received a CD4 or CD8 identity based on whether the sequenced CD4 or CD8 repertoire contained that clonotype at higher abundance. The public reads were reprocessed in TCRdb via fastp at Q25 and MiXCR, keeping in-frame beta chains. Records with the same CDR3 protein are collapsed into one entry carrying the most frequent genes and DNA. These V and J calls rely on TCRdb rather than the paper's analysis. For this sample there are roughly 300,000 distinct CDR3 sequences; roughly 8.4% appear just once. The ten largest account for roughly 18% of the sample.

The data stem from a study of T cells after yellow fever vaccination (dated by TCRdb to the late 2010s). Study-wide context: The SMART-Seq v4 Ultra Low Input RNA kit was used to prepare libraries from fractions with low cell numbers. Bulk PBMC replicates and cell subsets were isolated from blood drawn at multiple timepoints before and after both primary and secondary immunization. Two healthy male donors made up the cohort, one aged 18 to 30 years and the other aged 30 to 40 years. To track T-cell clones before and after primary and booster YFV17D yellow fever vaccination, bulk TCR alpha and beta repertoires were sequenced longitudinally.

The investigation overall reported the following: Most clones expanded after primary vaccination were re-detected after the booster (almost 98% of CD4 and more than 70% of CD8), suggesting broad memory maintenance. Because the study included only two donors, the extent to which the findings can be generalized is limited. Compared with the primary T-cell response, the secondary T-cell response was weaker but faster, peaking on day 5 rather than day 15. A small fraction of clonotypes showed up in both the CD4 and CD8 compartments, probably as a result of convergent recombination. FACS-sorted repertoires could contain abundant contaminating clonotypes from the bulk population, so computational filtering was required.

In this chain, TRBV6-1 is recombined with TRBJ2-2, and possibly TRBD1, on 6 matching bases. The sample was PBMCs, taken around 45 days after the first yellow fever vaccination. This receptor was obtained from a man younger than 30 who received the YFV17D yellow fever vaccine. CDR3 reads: CASSVQGGNTGELFF. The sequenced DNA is TGTGCCAGCAGCGTACAGGGTGGGAACACCGGGGAGCTGTTTTTT.